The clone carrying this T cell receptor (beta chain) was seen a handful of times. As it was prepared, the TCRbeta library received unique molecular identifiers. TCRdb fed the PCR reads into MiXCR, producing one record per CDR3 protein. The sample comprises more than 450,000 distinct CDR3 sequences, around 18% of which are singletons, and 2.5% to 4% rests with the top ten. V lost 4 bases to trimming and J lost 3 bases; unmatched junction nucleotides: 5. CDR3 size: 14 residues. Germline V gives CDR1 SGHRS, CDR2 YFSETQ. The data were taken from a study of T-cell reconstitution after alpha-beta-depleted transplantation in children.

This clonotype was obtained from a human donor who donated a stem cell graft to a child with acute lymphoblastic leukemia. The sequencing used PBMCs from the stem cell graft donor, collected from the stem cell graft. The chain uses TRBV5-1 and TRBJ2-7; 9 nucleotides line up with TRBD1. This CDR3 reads CASSDGTGYYEQYF. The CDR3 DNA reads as TGCGCCAGCAGCGACGGGACAGGGTACTACGAGCAGTACTTC. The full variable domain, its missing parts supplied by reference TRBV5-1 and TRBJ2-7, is KAGVTQTPRYLIKTRGQQVTLSCSPISGHRSVSWYQQTPGQGLQFLFEYFSETQRNKGNFPGRFSGRQFSNSRSEMNVSTLELGDSALYLCASSDGTGYYEQYFGPGTRLTVT.